This T cell receptor beta chain was found in a study of T cells in women clearing cervical HPV infection. The germline V gene has CDR1 LNHDA and CDR2 SQIVND (reference sequence). Trimming removed 10 bases at V and 10 bases at J, with 17 bases between. CDR3 length: 13 amino acids. Profiling relied on immunoSEQ multiplex PCR, and the TCRdb table lists in-frame clones only, not all of them. Its listing shows about 8,400 clones. About this clone: Sequencing ends 3 residues short of the CDR3 end; the germline J gene provides the rest.

This chain connects TRBV19 to TRBJ1-6, with no clear D. This clonotype was obtained from a woman aged 18-69 years with a cervical HPV16 infection that either progressed to CIN3+ or cleared (not recorded which). Specimen: blood buffy coat. The CDR3 is CATSAKAESPLHF. The part of the CDR3 DNA that was read is TGTGCCACCTCTGCTAAGGCGGAATCACCC. Full variable domain (outside the CDR3, taken from reference TRBV19 and TRBJ1-6): DGGITQSPKYLFRKEGQNVTLSCEQNLNHDAMYWYRQDPGQGLRLIYYSQIVNDFQKGDIAEGYSVSREKKESFPLTVTSAQKNPTAFYLCATSAKAESPLHFGNGTRLTVT.